What follows is one T cell receptor (beta chain) and its context. The CDR3 consists of 13 residues. With 8 bases clipped from V and 5 bases from J, the junction kept 6 bases outside the gene matches. CDR1 MGHDK and CDR2 SYGVNS come from the germline V gene. The data belong to a study of blood T cell repertoires in COVID-19. Study context: Sites across the United States, Italy and Spain contributed samples from acute and convalescent COVID-19. Sample material is recorded as cDNA or gDNA derived from T cells, B-cell-depleted T cells, or PBMCs.

Authors' methods: From reference gene primer amplification, estimates of nucleated cell counts were derived. Sequencing was performed with immunoSEQ multiplex PCR; in TCRdb, only in-frame clones are kept and a portion is missing. V and J calls plus clone size are reproduced from that table; the DNA served to infer D and trimming. Among about 210,000 clones listed, 83% were seen once. This TCR was sampled from a middle-aged woman with active or convalescent COVID-19. The rearrangement uses TRBV25-1 and TRBJ1-1; 9 bases align to TRBD1. Material for sequencing was peripheral blood. For the CDR3, the DNA is TGTGCCAGCCAGGGGACAGGGTGGACTGAAGCTTTCTTT. As protein: CASQGTGWTEAFF.